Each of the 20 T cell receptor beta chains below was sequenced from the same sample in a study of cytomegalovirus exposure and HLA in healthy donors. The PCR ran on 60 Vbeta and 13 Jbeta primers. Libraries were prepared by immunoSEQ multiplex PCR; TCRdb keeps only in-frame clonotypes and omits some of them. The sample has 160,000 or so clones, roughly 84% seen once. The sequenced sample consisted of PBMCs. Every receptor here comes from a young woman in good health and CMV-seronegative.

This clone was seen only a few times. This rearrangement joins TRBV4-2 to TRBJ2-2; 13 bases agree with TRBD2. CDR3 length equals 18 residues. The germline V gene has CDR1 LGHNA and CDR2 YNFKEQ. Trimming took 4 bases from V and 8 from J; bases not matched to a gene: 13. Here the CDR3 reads CASSRRTSGGADPGELFF. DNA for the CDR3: TGTGCCAGCAGCCGTCGGACTAGCGGGGGAGCGGATCCTGGGGAGCTGTTTTTT.

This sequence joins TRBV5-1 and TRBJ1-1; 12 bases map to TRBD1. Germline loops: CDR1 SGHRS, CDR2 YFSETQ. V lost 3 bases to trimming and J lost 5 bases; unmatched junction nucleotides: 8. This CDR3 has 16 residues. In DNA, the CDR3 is TGCGCCAGCAGCTCGCAGGGACAGGGGGCAAAAACTGAAGCTTTCTTT. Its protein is CASSSQGQGAKTEAFF.

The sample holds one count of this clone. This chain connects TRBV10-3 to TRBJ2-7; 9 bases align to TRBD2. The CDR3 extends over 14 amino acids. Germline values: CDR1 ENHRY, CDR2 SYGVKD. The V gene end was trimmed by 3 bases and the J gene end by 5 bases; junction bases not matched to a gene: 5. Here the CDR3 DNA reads TGTGCCATCAGTGATGCGGGGGGGGAGGACGAGCAGTACTTC. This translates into CAISDAGGEDEQYF.

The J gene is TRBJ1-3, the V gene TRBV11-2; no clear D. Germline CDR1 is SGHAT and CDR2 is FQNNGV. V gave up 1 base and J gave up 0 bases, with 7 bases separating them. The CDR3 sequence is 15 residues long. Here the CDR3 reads CASSLVGRSGNTIYF. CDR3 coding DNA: TGTGCCAGCAGCTTAGTTGGGCGCTCTGGAAACACCATATATTTT. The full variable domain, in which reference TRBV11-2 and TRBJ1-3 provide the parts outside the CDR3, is EAGVAQSPRYKIIEKRQSVAFWCNPISGHATLYWYQQILGQGPKLLIQFQNNGVVDDSQLPKDRFSAERLKGVDSTLKIQPAKLEDSAVYLCASSLVGRSGNTIYFGEGSWLTVV.

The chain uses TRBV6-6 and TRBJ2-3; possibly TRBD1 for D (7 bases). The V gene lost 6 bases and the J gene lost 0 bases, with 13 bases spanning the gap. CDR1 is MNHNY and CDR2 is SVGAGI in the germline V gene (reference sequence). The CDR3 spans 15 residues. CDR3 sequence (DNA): TGTGCCAGCAGCCCAGGGGGGACTAGCACAGATACGCAGTATTTT. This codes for CASSPGGTSTDTQYF.

The CDR3 DNA reads TGCGCCAGCAGCTTGGCCTACGGGGACTACAATGAGCAGTTCTTC. It specifies CASSLAYGDYNEQFF. This chain connects TRBV5-1 to TRBJ2-1; the D gene is possibly TRBD2 (5 bases). The ends were cut back, 0 bases at V and 3 bases at J, with 10 bases in the middle. The CDR3 runs 15 residues. From germline, CDR1 is SGHRS and CDR2 YFSETQ.

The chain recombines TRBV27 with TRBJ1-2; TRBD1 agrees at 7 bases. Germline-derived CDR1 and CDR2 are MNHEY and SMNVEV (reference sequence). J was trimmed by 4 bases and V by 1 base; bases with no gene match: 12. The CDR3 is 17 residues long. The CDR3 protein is CASSLFSGTARLYGYTF. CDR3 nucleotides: TGTGCCAGCAGTTTATTTTCCGGGACAGCCCGTCTCTATGGCTACACCTTC.

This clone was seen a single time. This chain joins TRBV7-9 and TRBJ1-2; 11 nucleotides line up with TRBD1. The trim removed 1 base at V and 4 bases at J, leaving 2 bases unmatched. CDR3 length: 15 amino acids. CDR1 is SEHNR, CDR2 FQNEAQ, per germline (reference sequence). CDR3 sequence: CASSLGDRGAYGYTF. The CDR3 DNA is TGTGCCAGCAGCTTAGGGGACAGGGGGGCCTATGGCTACACCTTC.

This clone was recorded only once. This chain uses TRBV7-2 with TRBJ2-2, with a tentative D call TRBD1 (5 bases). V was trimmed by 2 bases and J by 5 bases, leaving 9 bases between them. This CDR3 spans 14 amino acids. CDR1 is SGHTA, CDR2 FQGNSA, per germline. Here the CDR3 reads CASSLLGVTGELFF. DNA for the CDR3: TGTGCCAGCAGCTTATTAGGGGTTACCGGGGAGCTGTTTTTT.

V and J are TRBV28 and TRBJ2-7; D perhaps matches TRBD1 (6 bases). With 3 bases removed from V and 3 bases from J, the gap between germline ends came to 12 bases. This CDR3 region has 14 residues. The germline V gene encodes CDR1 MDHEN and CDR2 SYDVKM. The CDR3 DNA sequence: TGTGCCAGCAGTTTTCTGGGGGCCGGCTACGAGCAGTACTTC. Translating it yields CASSFLGAGYEQYF.

The CDR3: CASTPGYRGLATNEKLFF. CDR3 in DNA: TGTGCCAGTACCCCTGGGTACAGGGGCCTCGCAACTAATGAAAAACTGTTTTTT. J is TRBJ1-4 and V is TRBV19; 7 bases align to TRBD1. Germline CDR1 is LNHDA and CDR2 is SQIVND (reference sequence). This CDR3 contains 18 residues. Unmatched junction bases numbered 14, after V lost 7 bases and J lost 0 bases. The full variable domain, with the rest looked up from reference TRBV19 and TRBJ1-4, is DGGITQSPKYLFRKEGQNVTLSCEQNLNHDAMYWYRQDPGQGLRLIYYSQIVNDFQKGDIAEGYSVSREKKESFPLTVTSAQKNPTAFYLCASTPGYRGLATNEKLFFGSGTQLSVL.

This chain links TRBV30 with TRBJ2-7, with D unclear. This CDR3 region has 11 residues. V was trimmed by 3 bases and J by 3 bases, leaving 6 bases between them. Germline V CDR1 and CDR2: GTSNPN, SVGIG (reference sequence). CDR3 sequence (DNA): TGTGCCTGGAGCAACAACTACGAGCAGTACTTC. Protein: CAWSNNYEQYF.

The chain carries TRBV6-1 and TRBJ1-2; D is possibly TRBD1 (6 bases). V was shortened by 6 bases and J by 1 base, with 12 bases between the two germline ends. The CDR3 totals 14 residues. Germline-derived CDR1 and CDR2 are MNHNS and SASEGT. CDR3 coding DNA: TGTGCCAGCAGAACAGGGTTAAGTAACTATGGCTACACCTTC. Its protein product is CASRTGLSNYGYTF.

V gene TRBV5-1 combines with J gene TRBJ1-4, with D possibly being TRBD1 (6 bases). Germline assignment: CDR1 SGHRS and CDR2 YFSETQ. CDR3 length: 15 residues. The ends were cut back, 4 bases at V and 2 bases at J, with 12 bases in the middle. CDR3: CASSPTGITNEKLFF. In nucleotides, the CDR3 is TGCGCCAGCAGCCCTACAGGGATCACTAATGAAAAACTGTTTTTT.

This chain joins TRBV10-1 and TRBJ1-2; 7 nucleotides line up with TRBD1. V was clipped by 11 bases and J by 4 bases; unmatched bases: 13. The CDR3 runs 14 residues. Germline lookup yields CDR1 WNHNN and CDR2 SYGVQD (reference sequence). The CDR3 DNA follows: TGCGCCTTAGGGGGCGGAGACACCCTCTATGGCTACACCTTC. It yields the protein CALGGGDTLYGYTF.

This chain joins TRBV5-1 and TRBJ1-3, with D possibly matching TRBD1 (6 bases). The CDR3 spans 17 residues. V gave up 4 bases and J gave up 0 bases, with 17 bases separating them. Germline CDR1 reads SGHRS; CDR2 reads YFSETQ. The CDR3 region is CASSLRTDSGSGNTIYF. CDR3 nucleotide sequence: TGCGCCAGCAGCCTGCGGACAGATTCAGGCTCTGGAAACACCATATATTTT.

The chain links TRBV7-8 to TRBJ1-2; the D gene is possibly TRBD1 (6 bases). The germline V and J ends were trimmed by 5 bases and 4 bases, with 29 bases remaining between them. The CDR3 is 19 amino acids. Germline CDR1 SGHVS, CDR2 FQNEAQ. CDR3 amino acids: CASSPERGHKILTVYGYTF. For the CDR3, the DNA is TGTGCCAGCAGCCCGGAGCGGGGACACAAAATCTTAACGGTCTATGGCTACACCTTC.

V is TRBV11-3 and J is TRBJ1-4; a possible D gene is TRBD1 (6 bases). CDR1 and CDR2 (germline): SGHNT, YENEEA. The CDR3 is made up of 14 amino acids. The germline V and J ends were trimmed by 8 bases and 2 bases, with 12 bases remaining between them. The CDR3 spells CASSGGATNEKLFF. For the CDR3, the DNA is TGTGCCAGCTCCGGGGGGGCCACTAATGAAAAACTGTTTTTT.

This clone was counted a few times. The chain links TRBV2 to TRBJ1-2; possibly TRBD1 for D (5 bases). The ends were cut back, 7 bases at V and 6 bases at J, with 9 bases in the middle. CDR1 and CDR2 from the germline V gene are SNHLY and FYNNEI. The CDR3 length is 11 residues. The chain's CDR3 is CASKRGDGYTF. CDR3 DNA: TGTGCCAGCAAACGGGGGGATGGCTACACCTTC.

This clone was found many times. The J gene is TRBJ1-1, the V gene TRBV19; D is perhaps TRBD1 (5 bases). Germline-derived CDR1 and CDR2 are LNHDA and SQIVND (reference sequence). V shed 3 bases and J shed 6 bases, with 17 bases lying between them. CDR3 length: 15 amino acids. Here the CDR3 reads CASSIRQGGRAEAFF. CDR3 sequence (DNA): TGTGCCAGTAGTATTAGGCAGGGAGGAAGAGCTGAAGCTTTCTTT.